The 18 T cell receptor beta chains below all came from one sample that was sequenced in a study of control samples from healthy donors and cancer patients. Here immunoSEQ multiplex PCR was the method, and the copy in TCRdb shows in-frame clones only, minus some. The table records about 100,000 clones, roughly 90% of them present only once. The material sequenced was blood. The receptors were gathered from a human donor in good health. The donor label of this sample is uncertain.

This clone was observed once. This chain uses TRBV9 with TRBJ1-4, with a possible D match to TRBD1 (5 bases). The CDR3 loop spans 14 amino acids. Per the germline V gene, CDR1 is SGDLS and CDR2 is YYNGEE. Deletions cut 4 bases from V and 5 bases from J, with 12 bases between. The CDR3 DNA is TGTGCCAGCAGCCCCCGGGGGAACAATGAAAAACTGTTTTTT. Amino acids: CASSPRGNNEKLFF.

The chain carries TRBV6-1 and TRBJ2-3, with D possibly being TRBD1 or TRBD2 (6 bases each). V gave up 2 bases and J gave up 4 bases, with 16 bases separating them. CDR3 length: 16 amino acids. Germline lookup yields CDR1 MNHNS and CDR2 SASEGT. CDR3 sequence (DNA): TGTGCCAGCAGTGAACTACAGGGAGGAGTAGCAGATACGCAGTATTTT. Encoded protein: CASSELQGGVADTQYF.

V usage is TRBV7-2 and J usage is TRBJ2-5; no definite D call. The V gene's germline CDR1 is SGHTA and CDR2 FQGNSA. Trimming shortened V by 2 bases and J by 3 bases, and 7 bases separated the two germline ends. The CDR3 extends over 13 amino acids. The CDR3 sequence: CASSLWSEETQYF. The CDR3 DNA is TGTGCCAGCAGCTTATGGTCAGAAGAGACCCAGTACTTC.

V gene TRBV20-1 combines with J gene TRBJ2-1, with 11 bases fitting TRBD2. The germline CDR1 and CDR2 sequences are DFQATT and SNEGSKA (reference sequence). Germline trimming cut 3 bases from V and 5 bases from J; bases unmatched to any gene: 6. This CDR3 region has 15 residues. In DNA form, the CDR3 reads TGCAGTGCTAGTCCGGCTAGCGGGGGGAACAATGAGCAGTTCTTC. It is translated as CSASPASGGNNEQFF.

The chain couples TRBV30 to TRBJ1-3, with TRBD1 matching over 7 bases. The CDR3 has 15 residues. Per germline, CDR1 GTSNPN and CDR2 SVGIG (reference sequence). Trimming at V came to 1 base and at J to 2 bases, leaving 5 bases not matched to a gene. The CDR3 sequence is CAWSGDRKTGNTIYF. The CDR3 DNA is TGTGCCTGGAGTGGGGACAGAAAGACTGGAAACACCATATATTTT. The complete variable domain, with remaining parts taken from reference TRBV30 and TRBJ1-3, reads SQTIHQWPATLVQPVGSPLSLECTVEGTSNPNLYWYRQAAGRGLQLLFYSVGIGQISSEVPQNLSASRPQDRQFILSSKKLLLSDSGFYLCAWSGDRKTGNTIYFGEGSWLTVV.

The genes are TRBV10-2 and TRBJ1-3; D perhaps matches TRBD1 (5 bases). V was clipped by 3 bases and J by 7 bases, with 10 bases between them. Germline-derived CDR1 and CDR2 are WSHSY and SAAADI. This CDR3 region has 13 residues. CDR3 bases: TGCGCCAGCAGTGAAAGGGGCCGTAACACCATATATTTT. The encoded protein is CASSERGRNTIYF.

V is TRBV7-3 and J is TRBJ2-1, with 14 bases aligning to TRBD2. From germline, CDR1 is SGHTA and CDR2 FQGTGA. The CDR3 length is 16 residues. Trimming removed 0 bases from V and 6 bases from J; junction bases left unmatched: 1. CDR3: CASSLTTSGGVNEQFF. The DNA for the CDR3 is TGTGCCAGCAGCTTAACGACTAGCGGGGGGGTCAATGAGCAGTTCTTC.

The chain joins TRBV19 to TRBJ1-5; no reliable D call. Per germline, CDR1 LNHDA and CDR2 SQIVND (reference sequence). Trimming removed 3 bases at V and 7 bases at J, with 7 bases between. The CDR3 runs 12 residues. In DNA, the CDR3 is TGTGCCAGTAGTATGGTGATCCAGCCCCAGCATTTT. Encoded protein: CASSMVIQPQHF.

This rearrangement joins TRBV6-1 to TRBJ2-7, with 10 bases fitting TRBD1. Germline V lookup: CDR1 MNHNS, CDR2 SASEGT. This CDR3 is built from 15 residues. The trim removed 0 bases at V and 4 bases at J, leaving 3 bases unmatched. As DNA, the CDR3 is TGTGCCAGCAGTGAAGCGTGGACAGGGGGTTACGAGCAGTACGTC. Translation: CASSEAWTGGYEQYV.

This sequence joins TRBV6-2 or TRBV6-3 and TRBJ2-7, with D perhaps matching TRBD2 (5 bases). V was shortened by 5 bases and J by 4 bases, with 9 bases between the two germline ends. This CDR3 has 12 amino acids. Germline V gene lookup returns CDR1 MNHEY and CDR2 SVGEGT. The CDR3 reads CASSRGKYEQYV. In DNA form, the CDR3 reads TGTGCCAGCAGTCGGGGAAAATACGAGCAGTACGTC.

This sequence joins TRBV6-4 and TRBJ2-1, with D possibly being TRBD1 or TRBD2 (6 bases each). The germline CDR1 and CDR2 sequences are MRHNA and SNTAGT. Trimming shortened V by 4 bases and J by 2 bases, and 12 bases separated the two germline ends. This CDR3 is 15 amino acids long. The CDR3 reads CASSAEGGPYNEQFF. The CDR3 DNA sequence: TGTGCCAGCAGTGCCGAGGGGGGTCCCTACAATGAGCAGTTCTTC.

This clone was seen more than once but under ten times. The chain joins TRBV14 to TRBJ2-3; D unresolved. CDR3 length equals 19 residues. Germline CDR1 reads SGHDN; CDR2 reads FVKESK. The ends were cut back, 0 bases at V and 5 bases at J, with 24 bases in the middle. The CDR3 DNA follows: TGTGCCAGCAGCCAAGAAATTCACCTGGCCTCCTCCTGGGGAGATACGCAGTATTTT. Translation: CASSQEIHLASSWGDTQYF. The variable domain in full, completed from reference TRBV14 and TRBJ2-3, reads EAGVTQFPSHSVIEKGQTVTLRCDPISGHDNLYWYRRVMGKEIKFLLHFVKESKQDESGMPNNRFLAERTGGTYSTLKVQPAELEDSGVYFCASSQEIHLASSWGDTQYFGPGTRLTVL.

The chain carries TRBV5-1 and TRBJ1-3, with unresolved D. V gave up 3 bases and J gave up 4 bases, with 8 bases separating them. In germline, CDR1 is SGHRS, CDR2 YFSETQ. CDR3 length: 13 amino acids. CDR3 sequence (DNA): TGCGCCAGCAGCTCAATCGGGGGAAACACCATATATTTT. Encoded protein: CASSSIGGNTIYF.

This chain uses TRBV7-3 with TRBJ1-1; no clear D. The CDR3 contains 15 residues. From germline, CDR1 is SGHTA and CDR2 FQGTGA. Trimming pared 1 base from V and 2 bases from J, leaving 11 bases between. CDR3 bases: TGTGCCAGCAGCTTAAGCCCCCCCACAAACACTGAAGCTTTCTTT. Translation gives CASSLSPPTNTEAFF.

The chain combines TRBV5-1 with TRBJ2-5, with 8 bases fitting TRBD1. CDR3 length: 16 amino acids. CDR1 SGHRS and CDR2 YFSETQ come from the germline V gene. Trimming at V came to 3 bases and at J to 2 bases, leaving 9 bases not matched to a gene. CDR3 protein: CASSSRPGQAQETQYF. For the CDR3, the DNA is TGCGCCAGCAGCTCCCGGCCGGGACAGGCGCAAGAGACCCAGTACTTC.

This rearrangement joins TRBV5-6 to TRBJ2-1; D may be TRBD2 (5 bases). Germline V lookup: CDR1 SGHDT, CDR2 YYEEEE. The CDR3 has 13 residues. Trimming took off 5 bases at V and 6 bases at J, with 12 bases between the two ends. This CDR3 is CASSYGLSNEQFF. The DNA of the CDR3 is TGTGCCAGCAGTTATGGACTGTCCAATGAGCAGTTCTTC.

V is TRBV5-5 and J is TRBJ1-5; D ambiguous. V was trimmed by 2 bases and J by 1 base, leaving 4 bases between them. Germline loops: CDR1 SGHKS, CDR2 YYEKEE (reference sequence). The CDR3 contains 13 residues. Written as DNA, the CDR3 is TGTGCCAGCAGCTTTCAGAGCAATCAGCCCCAGCATTTT. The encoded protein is CASSFQSNQPQHF.

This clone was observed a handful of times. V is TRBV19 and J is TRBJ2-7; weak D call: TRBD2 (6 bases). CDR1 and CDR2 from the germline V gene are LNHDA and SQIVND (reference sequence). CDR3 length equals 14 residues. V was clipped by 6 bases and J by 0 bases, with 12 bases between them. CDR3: CASRRDGSSYEQYF. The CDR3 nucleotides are TGTGCCAGTAGGCGGGACGGCAGCTCCTACGAGCAGTACTTC. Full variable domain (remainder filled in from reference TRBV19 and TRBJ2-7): DGGITQSPKYLFRKEGQNVTLSCEQNLNHDAMYWYRQDPGQGLRLIYYSQIVNDFQKGDIAEGYSVSREKKESFPLTVTSAQKNPTAFYLCASRRDGSSYEQYFGPGTRLTVT.